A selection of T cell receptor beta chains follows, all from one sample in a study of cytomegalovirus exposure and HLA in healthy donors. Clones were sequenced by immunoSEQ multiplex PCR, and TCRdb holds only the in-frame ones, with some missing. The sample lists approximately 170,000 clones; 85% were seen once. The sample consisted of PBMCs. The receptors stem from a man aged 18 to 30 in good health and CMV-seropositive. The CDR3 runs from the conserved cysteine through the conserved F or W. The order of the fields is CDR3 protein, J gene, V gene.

CDR3: CASSWGGGEVGKTQYF; J: TRBJ2-5; V: TRBV7-8
CDR3: CASSSGTGSYEQYF; J: TRBJ2-7; V: TRBV11-2
CDR3: CASSRRGLDYGYTF; J: TRBJ1-2; V: TRBV27
CDR3: CASSPTGSGQPQHF; J: TRBJ1-5; V: TRBV6-1
CDR3: CASSSGGDYSPLHF; J: TRBJ1-6; V: TRBV9
CDR3: CASSPKPYYPADTQYF; J: TRBJ2-3; V: TRBV14
CDR3: CASRYKGGREKNEQFF; J: TRBJ2-1; V: TRBV10-1
CDR3: CASSPSRGYEQYF; J: TRBJ2-7; V: TRBV18
CDR3: CTSSQGRRNEKLFF; J: TRBJ1-4; V: TRBV1
CDR3: CAWRQGMVTEAFF; J: TRBJ1-1; V: TRBV30
CDR3: CASTPGRGSNQPQHF; J: TRBJ1-5; V: TRBV2
CDR3: CAWVPNRGTDTQYF; J: TRBJ2-3; V: TRBV30
CDR3: CASRRGPNQPQHF; J: TRBJ1-5; V: TRBV2
CDR3: CAWSAGGIQYF; J: TRBJ2-4; V: TRBV30
CDR3: CASSFKGDAYEQYF; J: TRBJ2-7; V: TRBV28
CDR3: CASSPGGNGYTF; J: TRBJ1-2; V: TRBV6-5
CDR3: CASTLFSDTNNEQFF; J: TRBJ2-1; V: TRBV28
CDR3: CASSFEGDQPQHF; J: TRBJ1-5; V: TRBV28
CDR3: CASSLGGGIGSGNTIYF; J: TRBJ1-3; V: TRBV7-2
CDR3: CASISGASSYEQYF; J: TRBJ2-7; V: TRBV6-1
CDR3: CARSLGAENEKLFF; J: TRBJ1-4; V: TRBV5-3
CDR3: CASSGPASASTDTQYF; J: TRBJ2-3; V: TRBV11-3
CDR3: CASSSSTQGSSYEQYF; J: TRBJ2-7; V: TRBV13
CDR3: CASSSERSSYEQYF; J: TRBJ2-7; V: TRBV4-1
CDR3: CASSDVWRGAQYF; J: TRBJ2-3; V: TRBV6-1